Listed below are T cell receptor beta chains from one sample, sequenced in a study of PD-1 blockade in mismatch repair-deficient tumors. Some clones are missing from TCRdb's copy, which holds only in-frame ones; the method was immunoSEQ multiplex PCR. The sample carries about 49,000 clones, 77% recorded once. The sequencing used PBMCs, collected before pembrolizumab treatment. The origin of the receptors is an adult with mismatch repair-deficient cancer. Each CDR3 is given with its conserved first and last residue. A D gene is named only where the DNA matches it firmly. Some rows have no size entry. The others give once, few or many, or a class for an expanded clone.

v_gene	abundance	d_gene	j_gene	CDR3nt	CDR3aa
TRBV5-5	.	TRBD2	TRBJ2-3	TGTGCCAGCAGCCTTACACTAGCGGGAGGGCCGAATACGCAGTATTTT	CASSLTLAGGPNTQYF
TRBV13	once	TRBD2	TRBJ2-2	TGTGCCAGCAGCTTAGTTGCGGGAGGCCTGGGGACCGGGGAGCTGTTTTTT	CASSLVAGGLGTGELFF
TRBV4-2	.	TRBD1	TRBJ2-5	TGTGCCAGCAGCCAATCCGGGACAGGGCAACAGACCCAGTACTTC	CASSQSGTGQQTQYF
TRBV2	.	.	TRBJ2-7	TGTGCCAGCAGTGAAGGAAGGGGATTTAACGGTTACGAGCAGTACTTC	CASSEGRGFNGYEQYF
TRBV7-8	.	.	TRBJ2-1	TGTGCCAGCAGCAGAGACCGTCTTAGGAGGAATGAGCAGTTCTTC	CASSRDRLRRNEQFF
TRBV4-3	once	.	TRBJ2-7	TGCGCCAGCAGCCAAGATGGCGGAGGGGTCCCCTACGAGCAGTACTTC	CASSQDGGGVPYEQYF
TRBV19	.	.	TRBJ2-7	TGTGCCAGTAGTCCCCGCCAGGGGTTAGACGAGCAGTACTTC	CASSPRQGLDEQYF
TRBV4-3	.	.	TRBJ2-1	TGCGCCAGCAGCCAAGGGTGGACGAGCTCCTACAATGAGCAGTTCTTC	CASSQGWTSSYNEQFF
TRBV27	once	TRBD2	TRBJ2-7	TGTGCCAGCAGTACTAGCGGGAGGAGATCCTACGAGCAGTACTTC	CASSTSGRRSYEQYF
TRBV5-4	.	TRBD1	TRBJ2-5	TGTGCCAGCAGCGGGGACAGTCAAGAGACCCAGTACTTC	CASSGDSQETQYF
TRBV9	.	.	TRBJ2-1	TGTGCCAGCAGCCCACACCCAGGCAATGAGCAGTTCTTC	CASSPHPGNEQFF
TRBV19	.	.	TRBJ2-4	TGTGCCAGTAGTATAGACGGTGTCTCACTAGCCAAAAACATTCAGTACTTC	CASSIDGVSLAKNIQYF
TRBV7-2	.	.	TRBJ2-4	TGTGCCAGCAGCCCGGGACAATTAGCCAAAAACATTCAGTACTTC	CASSPGQLAKNIQYF
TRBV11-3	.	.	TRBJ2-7	TGTGCCAGCAGCTCCCGGGACAACTACGAGCAGTACTTC	CASSSRDNYEQYF
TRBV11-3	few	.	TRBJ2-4	TGTGCCAGCAGTCCTGACACGGACATTCAGTACTTC	CASSPDTDIQYF
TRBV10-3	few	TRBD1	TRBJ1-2	TGTGCCATCACCCCTGACAGGGTCGGCTACACCTTC	CAITPDRVGYTF
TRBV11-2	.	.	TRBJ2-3	TGTGCCAGCCGAGGGCTTAGAGCGGGCACAGATACGCAGTATTTT	CASRGLRAGTDTQYF
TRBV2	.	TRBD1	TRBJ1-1	TGTGCCAGCAGTGAGTGGGACAGGGGAAACACTGAAGCTTTCTTT	CASSEWDRGNTEAFF
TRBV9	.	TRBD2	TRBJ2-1	TGTGCCAGCAGCAGACGGACTAGCGGGGCCGAACACAATGAGCAGTTCTTC	CASSRRTSGAEHNEQFF
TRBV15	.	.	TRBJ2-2	TGTGCCACCAGCAGAGAAGCTCTGAACACCGGGGAGCTGTTTTTT	CATSREALNTGELFF
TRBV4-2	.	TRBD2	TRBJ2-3	TGTGCCAGCAGCCACCCGACTAGCGGGAGTGGGTCAGATACGCAGTATTTT	CASSHPTSGSGSDTQYF
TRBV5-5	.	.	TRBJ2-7	TGTGCCAGCCGCAACCCGGGCTACGAGCAGTACTTC	CASRNPGYEQYF
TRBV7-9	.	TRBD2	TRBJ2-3	TGTGCCAGCAGCCCCGACGGGAGGGAGATTGACACCCCAGATACGCAGTATTTT	CASSPDGREIDTPDTQYF
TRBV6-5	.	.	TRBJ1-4	TGTGCCAGCAGTAAACAGGGAAGGGATGATGAAAAACTGTTTTTT	CASSKQGRDDEKLFF
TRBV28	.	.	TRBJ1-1	TGTGCCAGCAGTCCGTGGGGGGCGAACACTGAAGCTTTCTTT	CASSPWGANTEAFF
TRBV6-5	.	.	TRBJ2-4	TGTGCCAGCAGGACAAACGACATTCAGTACTTC	CASRTNDIQYF
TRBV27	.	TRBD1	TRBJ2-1	TGTGCCAGCAGGAAATCAGGGGGCGAGGCCTACAATGAGCAGTTCTTC	CASRKSGGEAYNEQFF